This record concerns one T cell receptor beta chain sequence. Its antigen remains unidentified. No quality values exist for individual bases; no much larger clone is one base distant. The Qiagen DNeasy kit was used to extract genomic DNA from unsorted PBMCs and from the negatively selected CD4+ and CD8+ fractions. Amplification of TCR beta CDR3 regions was done by immunoSEQ multiplex PCR with primers that anneal to V and J segments. Amplification bias was minimized using a synthetic immune receptor repertoire, and residual bias was removed computationally after sequencing. In the source study's methods: Custom Python scripts were used to quantify repertoire diversity as the Shannon entropy index. Unsorted, CD4+ and CD8+ repertoires were examined separately, except in combined analyses, for which CD4+ and CD8+ sequences were merged in silico. A clone counted as expanded when the clone's frequency after treatment rose at least 2-fold relative to C1D1, and clones undetected at baseline were given a pseudocount of 0.5. Clones with 0 or 1 copy at C1D1 were defined as singleton clones, while clones with 2 or more copies were defined as non-singleton clones. Clones expanded in unsorted samples were annotated as CD4+, CD8+ or unknown by matching protein sequences in sorted samples from the same patient. Wilcoxon tests were applied to paired samples to test diversity changes from C1D1 to C4D1. TCRdb stores this immuneACCESS table with in-frame sequences only. Part of the clones is absent; in the studies checked, under half of the shortfall reflects unresolved V genes, and no reason is known for the rest. V and J calls plus clone size are reproduced from that table; the DNA served to infer D and trimming. Within this sample are around 53,000 clones, with around 76% of them counted one time only. In total, the top ten clones hold 9.5% to 15% of the sample.

Taken from cysteine to phenylalanine, the CDR3 has 15 residues. Just the 45-base CDR3 DNA is kept, in frame starting at base 1. Taken from the germline V gene, the CDR1 and CDR2 loops are SGHRS and YFSETQ. V gives up 1 base and J gives up 2 bases, and the segment between their germline ends measures 12 bases. The sample's time point label is to be understood as: cycle 4 day 1 (C4D1), after 5 to 7 weeks of nivolumab. Every trial patient had relapsed following autologous stem cell transplantation, and prior brentuximab vedotin exposure was what differed among cohorts A, B and C. The trial cohort included 56 patients with relapsed/refractory classical Hodgkin lymphoma, and each patient had a best overall response of complete response, partial response or progressive disease. Trial patients were treated with single-agent nivolumab in the multi-cohort phase II CheckMate 205 trial. Best overall response was determined by an independent review committee according to the 2007 International Working Group response criteria. Trial PBMCs were collected immediately before nivolumab initiation (C1D1) and during therapy at cycle 2 day 1 and cycle 4 day 1. After peripheral blood was drawn into 8 mL Vacutainer Cell Preparation Tubes, PBMCs were isolated by centrifugation and then cryopreserved.

The data stem from a study of PD-1 blockade in classical Hodgkin lymphoma (dated by TCRdb to about 2020). Describing the broader study: Nivolumab dosing was 3 mg/kg intravenously every 2 weeks, continuing until either disease progression or unacceptable toxicity. The study used CyTOF and TCR beta sequencing to define a peripheral blood immune signature of response to PD-1 blockade in classical Hodgkin lymphoma. Overall study outcomes, separate from this receptor: The study was limited to a single clinical trial cohort, and causes of repertoire differences, possibly disease activity or prior therapy, remained undefined. Baseline TCR diversity was reported as lower in newly diagnosed patients than in healthy donors, and lower still in relapsed/refractory patients. Patients starting nivolumab less than 1 year after ASCT had lower diversity and were excluded from later analyses to avoid confounding by immune reconstitution. By C4D1, a significant rise was seen in CD4+ TCR diversity but not in CD8+ TCR diversity (p=0.0027 vs p=0.16), and the rise was most apparent among complete responders (p=0.02). Baseline diversity similar to that of newly diagnosed patients was observed in trial patients achieving complete response, whereas significantly lower diversity was observed in partial responders and progressors.

The source was peripheral blood mononuclear cells (PBMCs), collected before the fourth cycle of nivolumab. This chain joins TRBV5-1 to TRBJ2-5; matching of 6 bases hints at TRBD1 as the D gene. The source is a human donor with classical Hodgkin lymphoma. The CDR3 corresponds to CASSLRAGEQETQYF. The DNA reads TGCGCCAGCAGCTTGAGGGCAGGGGAACAAGAGACCCAGTACTTC.